One sample yielded the 13 T cell receptor beta chains listed below, sequenced in a study of blood T cell repertoires in COVID-19. Generated by immunoSEQ multiplex PCR, the TCRdb table keeps only in-frame clones and is missing some. The sample records about 340,000 clones, 65% to 90% being singletons. Material for sequencing was PBMCs or T cells enriched from blood (not recorded which). The receptor source for this set is a woman in her thirties or forties with acute COVID-19.

The J gene is TRBJ2-2, the V gene TRBV2; TRBD1 matches 7 bases. CDR1 SNHLY and CDR2 FYNNEI come from the germline V gene. Trimming took 7 bases from V and 0 from J; bases not matched to a gene: 2. The CDR3 extends over 14 amino acids. CDR3 loop: CASIQGANTGELFF. For the CDR3, the DNA is TGTGCCAGCATTCAGGGGGCGAACACCGGGGAGCTGTTTTTT.

This rearrangement joins TRBV4-3 to TRBJ1-5; 7 bases map to TRBD1. Trimming removed 0 bases from V and 5 bases from J; junction bases left unmatched: 4. The CDR3 has 15 residues. The V gene's germline CDR1 is LGHNA and CDR2 YSLEER. The CDR3: CASSQDDRAYQPQHF. The CDR3 nucleotides read TGCGCCAGCAGCCAAGATGACAGGGCTTATCAGCCCCAGCATTTT.

The chain employs TRBV4-1 and TRBJ1-1, with 8 bases aligning to TRBD1. With V trimmed by 1 base and J by 11 bases, 27 bases remained unmatched. Germline V gives CDR1 MGHRA, CDR2 YSYEKL. CDR3 length: 20 amino acids. In nucleotides, the CDR3 is TGCGCCAGCAGCCAAGTCCCGGGTCAGACAGGGGCCTGGAGAGTTAAGTTCGCTTTCTTT. It is translated as CASSQVPGQTGAWRVKFAFF.

CDR3 protein: CASSIDSARGLETQYF. In DNA, the CDR3 is TGTGCCAGTAGTATAGATAGTGCGCGGGGGCTCGAGACCCAGTACTTC. The chain has TRBV19 and TRBJ2-5; D may be TRBD2 (7 bases). Germline CDR1 is LNHDA and CDR2 is SQIVND (reference sequence). Trimming removed 0 bases at V and 5 bases at J, with 16 bases between. The CDR3 has 16 amino acids.

The chain employs TRBV28 and TRBJ2-3; 7 bases match TRBD1. The V and J ends lost 3 bases and 5 bases, in that order; junction bases with no gene match: 8. CDR3 size: 15 residues. Germline CDR1 and CDR2: MDHEN and SYDVKM. The DNA for the CDR3 is TGTGCCAGCAGTTTTTGGTCAGGGGGTCTAGATACGCAGTATTTT. This sequence encodes CASSFWSGGLDTQYF.

This chain links TRBV19 with TRBJ1-3, with D tentatively TRBD1 (5 bases). The CDR3 covers 17 residues. Between the trimmed V and J ends, which lost 5 bases and 1 base, there was a span of 18 bases. Germline CDR1 LNHDA, CDR2 SQIVND (reference sequence). In DNA, the CDR3 is TGTGCCAGTAGTCTCCTAACAGGAACTGGGTCTGGAAACACCATATATTTT. Translated, it gives CASSLLTGTGSGNTIYF.

This rearrangement joins TRBV6-5 to TRBJ1-1; maybe TRBD1 (5 bases). The germline gives CDR1 MNHEY, CDR2 SVGAGI. With 2 bases removed from V and 2 bases from J, the gap between germline ends came to 9 bases. This CDR3 region has 14 residues. The CDR3 spells CASSYLTGNTEAFF. Written as DNA, the CDR3 is TGTGCCAGCAGTTACCTAACAGGTAACACTGAAGCTTTCTTT.

The chain links TRBV5-1 to TRBJ2-7; D is possibly TRBD2 (6 bases). This CDR3 has 14 amino acids. Per germline, CDR1 SGHRS and CDR2 YFSETQ. Trimming left V 4 bases short and J 5 bases short, with 16 bases between. CDR3 nucleotide sequence: TGCGCCAGCAGCCCCCGTGGGGGGAACAACGAGCAGTACTTC. Its protein product is CASSPRGGNNEQYF.

The table lists this clone with a count of one. The chain uses TRBV11-2 and TRBJ2-6, with D possibly matching TRBD2 (5 bases). V lost 0 bases to trimming and J lost 4 bases, with 10 bases between them. The CDR3 is 16 amino acids. CDR1 is SGHAT and CDR2 is FQNNGV in the germline V gene. In nucleotides, the CDR3 is TGTGCCAGCAGCTTAGATGAGGGTTCGGGGGCCAACGTCCTGACTTTC. Protein: CASSLDEGSGANVLTF.

The genes are TRBV7-2 and TRBJ1-4; D is unresolved. Deletions cut 4 bases from V and 10 bases from J, with 10 bases between. CDR3 length equals 12 residues. Germline CDR1 SGHTA, CDR2 FQGNSA. CDR3 region: CASSSTMGKLFF. Here the CDR3 DNA reads TGTGCCAGCAGCTCCACTATGGGAAAACTGTTTTTT.

The V gene is TRBV7-2, the J gene TRBJ2-1, with a tentative D call TRBD2 (5 bases). Per germline, CDR1 SGHTA and CDR2 FQGNSA. Trimming pared 10 bases from V and 4 bases from J, leaving 23 bases between. There are 16 residues in the CDR3. The CDR3 DNA sequence: TGTGCCACAAAGCTTTTAGCGTCCCTAGTATACAATGAGCAGTTCTTC. Its protein is CATKLLASLVYNEQFF.

The chain is built from TRBV28 and TRBJ1-6, with no clear D. Trimming took 2 bases from V and 2 from J, leaving 7 bases between them. Germline V lookup: CDR1 MDHEN, CDR2 SYDVKM. The CDR3 contains 15 residues. The CDR3 is CASSLISPYNSPLHF. Here the CDR3 DNA reads TGTGCCAGCAGTTTAATCAGTCCCTATAATTCACCCCTCCACTTT.

V is TRBV7-3 and J is TRBJ1-1, with no clear D. The germline CDR1 and CDR2 sequences are SGHTA and FQGTGA. Trimming cost V 4 bases and J 0 bases, with 6 bases left between them. The CDR3 loop spans 13 amino acids. The CDR3 DNA is TGTGCCAGCAGCTCGGGTCTGAACACTGAAGCTTTCTTT. Encoded protein: CASSSGLNTEAFF.